Listed below are T cell receptor beta chains from one sample, sequenced in a study of early T cells in non-severe SARS-CoV-2 infection. TCRdb recomputed calls from the 5' RACE reads with MiXCR, one row per CDR3 protein. The table lists tens of thousands of distinct CDR3 sequences, more than 10% of them singletons. Material for sequencing was whole blood. These receptors all come from an adult who was a healthcare worker with PCR-confirmed SARS-CoV-2 infection or an uninfected control (not recorded which). Both conserved end residues are part of each CDR3. The order of the fields is CDR3 DNA, CDR3 protein, clone size, D gene, J gene, V gene. A D gene is named only where the DNA matches it firmly. Only part of the rows carry a size: once, few, many, or a class if the clone is expanded.

TGTGCCAGCAGCTTAGCCCTCGGGACGGAGAATGAAAAACTGTTTTTT,CASSLALGTENEKLFF,many,NA,TRBJ1-4,TRBV7-2
TGTGCCAGCAGCCCACAGGGGTACACTGAAGCTTTCTTT,CASSPQGYTEAFF,few,TRBD1,TRBJ1-1,TRBV7-6
TGTGCCAGTAGTAAGGACAATACGGGAGGCTACACCTTC,CASSKDNTGGYTF,many,NA,TRBJ1-2,TRBV19
TGTGCCAGCAGTTTATGGGGTAGGAAAGCTTTCTTT,CASSLWGRKAFF,NA,NA,TRBJ1-1,TRBV27
TGTGCCAGCCTACAAGGGGGCGCTGGTCGGAATGAGCAGTTCTTC,CASLQGGAGRNEQFF,few,TRBD1,TRBJ2-1,TRBV5-8
TGTGCCAGCAGTGAAGCGCAGGGGACAGATGGCGAGGACTTC,CASSEAQGTDGEDF,many,TRBD1,TRBJ1-2,TRBV6-1
TGCGCCAGCAGGGCCCCGGGACTAGCGGGGCCTCCCTACAATGAGCAGTTCTTC,CASRAPGLAGPPYNEQFF,many,TRBD2,TRBJ2-1,TRBV5-1
TGTGCCAGCAGCTTGGGGATCGAATATGAGCAGTTCTTC,CASSLGIEYEQFF,many,NA,TRBJ2-1,TRBV11-2
TGTGCCAGCAGCCGACTGGAGGCGCGCGGGGAGCTGTTTTTT,CASSRLEARGELFF,many,NA,TRBJ2-2,TRBV12-3/TRBV12-4
TGTGCCAGCAGTTTAAGTGGGAGGGCCGGAGAGACCCAGTACTTC,CASSLSGRAGETQYF,many,TRBD2,TRBJ2-5,TRBV12-3/TRBV12-4
TGTGCCAGCAGCACATCTTCAGGAGGGGGTGAGCAGTTCTTC,CASSTSSGGGEQFF,many,NA,TRBJ2-1,TRBV3-1
TGTGCCAGCAGTCCTTTAGCTCCCCGGAATGAGCAGTTCTTC,CASSPLAPRNEQFF,NA,NA,TRBJ2-1,TRBV27
TGCAGCGTTGAAGATGGGACAGTGACAGATACGCAGTATTTT,CSVEDGTVTDTQYF,many,TRBD1,TRBJ2-3,TRBV29-1
TGTGCCAGCAGTTTCTCCGGACTGGCTTACTTAAAGCAGTTCTTC,CASSFSGLAYLKQFF,many,NA,TRBJ2-1,TRBV28
TGTGCCAGCTCACCGCGCAGACTGGACAGGGTGCAAGAGACCCAGTACTTC,CASSPRRLDRVQETQYF,NA,TRBD1,TRBJ2-5,TRBV18
TGTGCCAGCGGAGAAAAGTACTTC,CASGEKYF,many,NA,TRBJ2-7,TRBV28
TGTGCCAGCTTTTCCCCCGGCGGCGGGGGGGTTGCGGAGCAGTACTTC,CASFSPGGGGVAEQYF,NA,TRBD2,TRBJ2-7,TRBV28
TGTGCCAGCAGTGATAGCGGGAGGGTAGATGAGCAGTTCTTC,CASSDSGRVDEQFF,few,TRBD2,TRBJ2-1,TRBV2
TGTGCCAGCAGCTTAGGTGGGGATTACGAGCAGTACTTC,CASSLGGDYEQYF,NA,NA,TRBJ2-7,TRBV13
TGCAGCGTCGGAAGTACGGAAAAACTGTTTTTT,CSVGSTEKLFF,NA,NA,TRBJ1-4,TRBV29-1
TGTGCCAGCAGCTCGCGGGACACCGCCTATGGCTACACCTTC,CASSSRDTAYGYTF,many,NA,TRBJ1-2,TRBV7-9
TGTGCCAGCAGCCAAGAACTACAAACCTACGAGCAGTACTTC,CASSQELQTYEQYF,NA,NA,TRBJ2-7,TRBV3-1
TGTGCCAGCAGTTACTCGATTAGCGGGAACGGGGAGCTGTTTTTT,CASSYSISGNGELFF,many,TRBD2,TRBJ2-2,TRBV6-6
TGTGCCAGCTCGCGACCTGCCCCGGGACTAGCGGGAGTTGAGCAGTTCTTC,CASSRPAPGLAGVEQFF,many,TRBD2,TRBJ2-1,TRBV18
TGTGCCAGCAGCTTGGGGACTAGCGGGCTATACGAGCAGTACTTC,CASSLGTSGLYEQYF,few,TRBD2,TRBJ2-7,TRBV11-1
TGTGCCAGCAGTTACTCGGGACTAGCGGGACCCACAGATACGCAGTATTTT,CASSYSGLAGPTDTQYF,few,TRBD2,TRBJ2-3,TRBV6-2/TRBV6-3
TGTGCCAGCAGTTTATCCAGGGACCCTTTTTCGGATACGCAGTATTTT,CASSLSRDPFSDTQYF,NA,NA,TRBJ2-3,TRBV6-6
TGCAGCGTGGGAAACACCGGGGAGCTGTTTTTT,CSVGNTGELFF,NA,NA,TRBJ2-2,TRBV29-1
TGTGCCAGCAGTTACAGGGGGCGGGGAGAAAAACTGTTTTTT,CASSYRGRGEKLFF,NA,TRBD1,TRBJ1-4,TRBV6-6
TGTGCCAGCAGTGGGAGGGGGACTAGCGGGAGGGGCTCCTACAATGAGCAGTTCTTC,CASSGRGTSGRGSYNEQFF,few,TRBD2,TRBJ2-1,TRBV6-2/TRBV6-3
TGTGCCAGCAGTAGGACTAGCGGAAACAATGAGCAGTTCTTC,CASSRTSGNNEQFF,many,TRBD2,TRBJ2-1,TRBV2
TGCGCCAGCAGCCAAGTGGGCCGTCAGGGCACGTACAATGAGCAGTTCTTC,CASSQVGRQGTYNEQFF,few,NA,TRBJ2-1,TRBV4-1
TGTGCCAGTAGTATATTGACTAGTAAAGCAGATACGCAGTATTTT,CASSILTSKADTQYF,many,NA,TRBJ2-3,TRBV19
TGTGCCAGCAGCACGGGACAGTCCTACGAGCAGTACTTC,CASSTGQSYEQYF,many,TRBD1,TRBJ2-7,TRBV7-9
TGTGCCAGCTTGGAGGCGGGAGGGCCCTACAATGAGCAGTTCTTC,CASLEAGGPYNEQFF,NA,TRBD2,TRBJ2-1,TRBV11-2
TGTGCCATCATGGGAGCCCACGATACGCAGTATTTT,CAIMGAHDTQYF,NA,NA,TRBJ2-3,TRBV10-3
TGTGCCTGGAGACTGTGGGCGGGAGCGAATGAGCAGTTCTTC,CAWRLWAGANEQFF,NA,TRBD2,TRBJ2-1,TRBV30
TGCGCCAGCAGCTTGTACAGGGATAGGCCGAACACTGAAGCTTTCTTT,CASSLYRDRPNTEAFF,many,NA,TRBJ1-1,TRBV5-1
TGCGCCAGCAGCCAACCAGGGCTAAATCAGCCCCAGCATTTT,CASSQPGLNQPQHF,few,NA,TRBJ1-5,TRBV4-1
TGTGCCAGCAGGTCAGGGGTGCTAGGAACTGAAGCTTTCTTT,CASRSGVLGTEAFF,NA,NA,TRBJ1-1,TRBV7-2
TGTGCCAGCGGTTGGACAGGGGGCCCGAGCTCCTACGAGCAGTACTTC,CASGWTGGPSSYEQYF,many,TRBD1,TRBJ2-7,TRBV6-2/TRBV6-3
TGTGCCAGCAGCTTGGACCAGACAACTAATGAAAAACTGTTTTTT,CASSLDQTTNEKLFF,NA,NA,TRBJ1-4,TRBV5-4
TGTGCCAGCAGTTCTAAGAATCGACTAGTTTCAGATACGCAGTATTTT,CASSSKNRLVSDTQYF,few,NA,TRBJ2-3,TRBV6-2/TRBV6-3
TGTGCCACCAGCGGGCGTCACACAGCTACCATAGGGAATCAGCCCCAGCATTTT,CATSGRHTATIGNQPQHF,few,NA,TRBJ1-5,TRBV15
TGTGCCAGCAAAGGAGGACGAAATTCCTACGAGCAGTACTTC,CASKGGRNSYEQYF,few,NA,TRBJ2-7,TRBV28
TGTGCCAGCTCACCACCGTCGCGAGGTAGTAATACTGAAGCTTTCTTT,CASSPPSRGSNTEAFF,many,NA,TRBJ1-1,TRBV18